The TCR beta chain under discussion was sequenced for a study of T-cell reconstitution after alpha-beta-depleted transplantation in children. Findings of the study overall: There were some patients whose high TCRbeta diversity at day 60 came from surviving recipient T cells and thymic progenitors. At around two months after transplant, the alpha-beta T cells were reportedly derived from several hundred expanded clones that came from non-depleted graft cells. One year after transplant, T-cell counts and diversity came mostly from newly produced T cells.

Using unique molecular identifiers, the investigators prepared the TCRbeta library. TCRdb ran MiXCR on the PCR reads and lists one entry per CDR3 protein. Altogether about 1,000,000 distinct CDR3 sequences are present, under 30% being singletons, with the ten largest covering 28%. To note about this clonotype: Its specificity is unknown.

The CDR3 is made up of 15 amino acids. The germline V and J ends were trimmed by 5 bases and 5 bases, with 15 bases remaining between them. Germline CDR1 reads LNHNV; CDR2 reads YYDKDF (reference sequence). The receptor was derived from a boy under three years old who had a stem cell transplant for SCID, so the T cells may come from the graft donor. This rearrangement joins TRBV15 to TRBJ1-4; D may be TRBD1 (5 bases). The source was PBMCs, mostly from graft donor cells, collected 360 days after TCRalphabeta/CD19-depleted stem cell transplant. The CDR3 protein is CATSASGNGNEKLFF. The CDR3 nucleotides are TGTGCCACCAGCGCCTCAGGGAACGGAAATGAAAAACTGTTTTTT. The variable domain in full, with the rest retrieved from reference TRBV15 and TRBJ1-4, is DAMVIQNPRYQVTQFGKPVTLSCSQTLNHNVMYWYQQKSSQAPKLLFHYYDKDFNNEADTPDNFQSRRPNTSFCFLDIRSPGLGDTAMYLCATSASGNGNEKLFFGSGTQLSVL.